Following are 28 T cell receptor beta chains from one sample sequenced in a study of T cell changes during pregnancy in multiple sclerosis. TCRdb's copy holds only in-frame clones and misses some; the assay was immunoSEQ multiplex PCR. The table lists 110,000 or so clones, approximately 93% of them singletons. Sequenced here: peripheral blood, sampled before pregnancy. These receptors were taken from a female donor with multiple sclerosis, enrolled in a pregnancy study.

V is TRBV29-1 and J is TRBJ1-4, with TRBD1 matching over 7 bases. This CDR3 region has 15 residues. Germline V gives CDR1 SQVTM, CDR2 ANQGSEA. The V and J ends lost 7 bases and 4 bases, in that order; junction bases with no gene match: 12. The CDR3 coding sequence is TGCAGCGCCCTCGACTGGACAGGCCGTAATGAAAAACTGTTTTTT. It encodes CSALDWTGRNEKLFF. The whole variable domain, filled in from reference TRBV29-1 and TRBJ1-4, reads SAVISQKPSRDICQRGTSLTIQCQVDSQVTMMFWYRQQPGQSLTLIATANQGSEATYESGFVIDKFPISRPNLTFSTLTVSNMSPEDSSIYLCSALDWTGRNEKLFFGSGTQLSVL.

There are a few counts of this clone. The CDR3 protein is CASSLLGSLYF. CDR3 in DNA: TGTGCCAGCAGCTTACTGGGCAGCTTATATTTT. The rearrangement uses TRBV7-6 and TRBJ1-3; D gene unclear. The CDR3 length is 11 residues. Germline V gene lookup returns CDR1 SGHVS and CDR2 FNYEAQ. Trimming removed 2 bases at V and 14 bases at J, with 10 bases between.

The V gene is TRBV11-2, the J gene TRBJ1-1; D uncertain. The CDR3 consists of 15 residues. Germline lookup yields CDR1 SGHAT and CDR2 FQNNGV. Trimming cost V 4 bases and J 1 base, with 13 bases left between them. This CDR3 reads CASSYRSLGNTEAFF. The CDR3 coding sequence is TGTGCCAGCAGCTACCGGAGCTTGGGGAACACTGAAGCTTTCTTT.

Only one count was recorded for this clone. The chain links TRBV7-2 to TRBJ2-5; 10 nucleotides agree with TRBD1. The CDR3 contains 16 residues. The germline V gene encodes CDR1 SGHTA and CDR2 FQGNSA. V lost 5 bases, J lost 4 bases, and 10 bases stayed unmatched. The chain's CDR3 is CASSPVGTGATETQYF. Written as DNA, the CDR3 is TGTGCCAGCAGCCCAGTAGGGACAGGGGCGACAGAGACCCAGTACTTC.

The chain joins TRBV20-1 to TRBJ2-3; D call uncertain. Germline V gene sequence: CDR1 DFQATT, CDR2 SNEGSKA (reference sequence). The CDR3 runs 10 residues. For the CDR3, the DNA is TGCAGCGTCCGTAGTAATACGCAGTATTTT. It is translated as CSVRSNTQYF.

V gene TRBV5-1 combines with J gene TRBJ1-1, with D hard to call. V shed 2 bases and J shed 4 bases, with 9 bases lying between them. Germline V gene lookup returns CDR1 SGHRS and CDR2 YFSETQ. The CDR3 runs 13 residues. In nucleotides, the CDR3 is TGCGCCAGCAGCTTAAGAGTTGCCACTGAAGCTTTCTTT. Amino acid sequence: CASSLRVATEAFF.

This chain uses TRBV6-6 with TRBJ1-6; 8 positions agree with TRBD1. The CDR3 has 15 amino acids. The ends lost 6 bases at V and 8 bases at J; junction bases unmatched: 9. Germline-derived CDR1 and CDR2 are MNHNY and SVGAGI (reference sequence). The CDR3 reads CASSRQGLRDSPLHF. The DNA for the CDR3 is TGTGCCAGCAGCCGACAGGGGCTCAGGGATTCACCCCTCCACTTT.

The V call is TRBV7-9, the J call TRBJ2-2; D ambiguous. Between the trimmed V and J ends, which lost 5 bases and 3 bases, there was a span of 13 bases. Germline CDR1 reads SEHNR; CDR2 reads FQNEAQ (reference sequence). The CDR3 is made up of 15 amino acids. In DNA, the CDR3 is TGTGCCAGCAGCCCCGGCGGCAGATACACCGGGGAGCTGTTTTTT. Amino acid sequence: CASSPGGRYTGELFF. Based on the CDR3 plus reference TRBV7-9 and TRBJ2-2, the full variable domain is DTGVSQNPRHKITKRGQNVTFRCDPISEHNRLYWYRQTLGQGPEFLTYFQNEAQLEKSRLLSDRFSAERPKGSFSTLEIQRTEQGDSAMYLCASSPGGRYTGELFFGEGSRLTVL.

This clone was recorded once. This chain uses TRBV9 with TRBJ2-7, with 9 bases fitting TRBD1. The CDR3 is made up of 15 amino acids. V trimming: 4 bases; J trimming: 1 base; junction bases outside the gene matches: 6. The germline V gene encodes CDR1 SGDLS and CDR2 YYNGEE. The CDR3 loop reads CASSQQGAPSYEQYF. For the CDR3, the DNA is TGTGCCAGCAGCCAACAGGGGGCTCCGTCCTACGAGCAGTACTTC.

The V and J genes are TRBV5-4 and TRBJ1-3; D perhaps matches TRBD1 (6 bases). The CDR3 length is 15 residues. In germline, CDR1 is SGHNT, CDR2 YYREEE (reference sequence). Trimming took 0 bases from V and 3 from J, leaving 10 bases between them. The CDR3 region has the DNA TGTGCCAGCAGCTTGGGAGGGGGTAGTGGAAACACCATATATTTT. This gives the protein CASSLGGGSGNTIYF.

V usage is TRBV5-5 and J usage is TRBJ2-3, with 7 bases lining up with TRBD2. Per the germline V gene, CDR1 is SGHKS and CDR2 is YYEKEE (reference sequence). J was trimmed by 2 bases and V by 6 bases; bases with no gene match: 12. The CDR3 has 16 residues. CDR3 protein: CASTPAASGDTDTQYF. The CDR3 coding sequence is TGTGCCAGCACCCCAGCGGCTAGCGGAGACACAGATACGCAGTATTTT.

This clone was observed once. This chain joins TRBV2 and TRBJ1-5; 8 bases are a match to TRBD1. This CDR3 region has 16 residues. Germline lookup yields CDR1 SNHLY and CDR2 FYNNEI. V was pared by 4 bases and J by 5 bases, with 10 bases of the junction left unmatched. The DNA of the CDR3 is TGTGCCAGCAGTGGCGAACGGGGACAGGTCCATCAGCCCCAGCATTTT. This gives the protein CASSGERGQVHQPQHF. Full variable domain (outside the CDR3, taken from reference TRBV2 and TRBJ1-5): EPEVTQTPSHQVTQMGQEVILRCVPISNHLYFYWYRQILGQKVEFLVSFYNNEISEKSEIFDDQFSVERPDGSNFTLKIRSTKLEDSAMYFCASSGERGQVHQPQHFGDGTRLSIL.

The V and J genes are TRBV2 and TRBJ2-2; 8 bases map to TRBD2. V trimming: 7 bases; J trimming: 4 bases; junction bases outside the gene matches: 14. The CDR3 is 17 residues long. CDR1 is SNHLY, CDR2 FYNNEI, per germline. Here the CDR3 reads CASTTPRGGLVTGELFF. In DNA form, the CDR3 reads TGTGCCAGCACCACCCCCCGCGGGGGGCTTGTCACCGGGGAGCTGTTTTTT.

As DNA, the CDR3 is TGTGCCAGCAGTTTAAGCACGAGCGGGAGAATAGTCGGGGAGCTGTTTTTT. Translation gives CASSLSTSGRIVGELFF. The gene calls are TRBV27 and TRBJ2-2; TRBD2 aligns across 8 bases. The J segment lost 7 bases and the V segment lost 2 bases, leaving 12 bases of the junction unmatched. The CDR3 runs 17 residues. Germline-derived CDR1 and CDR2 are MNHEY and SMNVEV (reference sequence).

The chain has TRBV27 and TRBJ2-1; D possibly corresponds to TRBD2 (5 bases). The CDR3 has 14 residues. CDR1 MNHEY and CDR2 SMNVEV come from the germline V gene (reference sequence). V shed 3 bases and J shed 4 bases, with 10 bases lying between them. The CDR3 is CASSFEGVYNEQFF. In nucleotides, the CDR3 is TGTGCCAGCAGTTTTGAGGGCGTATACAATGAGCAGTTCTTC.

V is TRBV19 and J is TRBJ2-7, with D possibly matching TRBD1 (5 bases). This CDR3 is 15 amino acids long. Germline V gene lookup returns CDR1 LNHDA and CDR2 SQIVND (reference sequence). V was cut by 3 bases and J by 2 bases, with 14 bases left in between. DNA of the CDR3: TGTGCCAGTAGTATGGGGCCAGGGCAGGCCTACGAGCAGTACTTC. Protein product: CASSMGPGQAYEQYF.

The CDR3 region is CASSFDWSTAIETQYF. The CDR3 region has the DNA TGTGCCAGCAGCTTCGATTGGTCTACCGCTATCGAGACCCAGTACTTC. The J gene is TRBJ2-5, the V gene TRBV5-5; D gene uncertain. With 2 bases removed from V and 5 bases from J, the gap between germline ends came to 19 bases. Germline loops: CDR1 SGHKS, CDR2 YYEKEE (reference sequence). This CDR3 has 16 residues.

This chain joins TRBV5-1 and TRBJ2-2; tentatively, D is TRBD2 (5 bases). The V gene lost 4 bases and the J gene lost 4 bases, with 8 bases spanning the gap. Germline-derived CDR1 and CDR2 are SGHRS and YFSETQ. This CDR3 is built from 13 residues. The CDR3 DNA sequence: TGCGCCAGCAGCCCTCGGGGCACCGGGGAGCTGTTTTTT. Translation gives CASSPRGTGELFF.

The DNA for the CDR3 is TGTGCCAGCAATTCGGACACACATAGCAATCAGCCCCAGCATTTT. This sequence encodes CASNSDTHSNQPQHF. This chain links TRBV6-1 with TRBJ1-5, with D perhaps matching TRBD1 (5 bases). Germline CDR1 reads MNHNS; CDR2 reads SASEGT. This CDR3 has 15 amino acids. Trimming stripped 7 bases from V and 0 bases from J, with 13 bases between.

The chain links TRBV6-5 to TRBJ2-2; 8 positions agree with TRBD1. CDR1 and CDR2 (germline): MNHEY, SVGAGI. Germline trimming cut 4 bases from V and 3 bases from J; bases unmatched to any gene: 4. CDR3 length equals 15 residues. The CDR3 DNA sequence: TGTGCCAGCAGTTCGGGACAGGACCACACCGGGGAGCTGTTTTTT. It specifies CASSSGQDHTGELFF.

The chain carries TRBV28 and TRBJ2-2; 9 bases are shared with TRBD2. CDR3 length equals 17 residues. The germline CDR1 and CDR2 sequences are MDHEN and SYDVKM. Germline trimming cut 8 bases from V and 7 bases from J; bases unmatched to any gene: 17. DNA of the CDR3: TGTGCCAGCGGTAGTTCCCTATTTAGCGGGAGAGACGGGGAGCTGTTTTTT. The encoded protein is CASGSSLFSGRDGELFF.

The chain is built from TRBV30 and TRBJ1-6, with no clear D. The CDR3 extends over 16 amino acids. Per the germline V gene, CDR1 is GTSNPN and CDR2 is SVGIG (reference sequence). The V gene lost 6 bases and the J gene lost 0 bases, with 15 bases spanning the gap. CDR3 residues: CACPTEMSSYNSPLHF. CDR3 bases: TGTGCCTGCCCCACAGAGATGAGCTCCTATAATTCACCCCTCCACTTT.

The chain links TRBV28 to TRBJ2-1; TRBD2 matches 9 bases. The CDR3 consists of 15 residues. Trimming took 6 bases from V and 7 from J; bases not matched to a gene: 10. Germline-derived CDR1 and CDR2 are MDHEN and SYDVKM. CDR3 sequence: CASSPLRGGGNEQFF. The CDR3 coding sequence is TGTGCCAGCAGCCCGCTGCGGGGGGGTGGGAATGAGCAGTTCTTC.

V and J are TRBV19 and TRBJ1-1, with D unclear. Looked up from germline, CDR1 is LNHDA and CDR2 is SQIVND (reference sequence). Trimming took off 2 bases at V and 10 bases at J, with 11 bases between the two ends. The CDR3 length is 12 residues. The CDR3 DNA sequence: TGTGCCAGTAGTATAAGGACGGGAGGAGCTTTCTTT. Protein sequence: CASSIRTGGAFF.

This sequence joins TRBV5-6 and TRBJ2-3; 7 nucleotides align to TRBD2. Germline CDR1 is SGHDT and CDR2 is YYEEEE. The ends lost 4 bases at V and 3 bases at J; junction bases unmatched: 8. CDR3 length: 15 residues. This chain's CDR3 is CASSLIAGGTDTQYF. The DNA for the CDR3 is TGTGCCAGCAGCCTAATAGCGGGTGGTACAGATACGCAGTATTTT.

This chain uses TRBV7-9 with TRBJ2-3; TRBD2 aligns across 13 bases. With V trimmed by 6 bases and J by 4 bases, 4 bases remained unmatched. Germline values: CDR1 SEHNR, CDR2 FQNEAQ (reference sequence). The CDR3 extends over 15 amino acids. DNA of the CDR3: TGTGCCAGCAGAGGACTAGCGGGAGCGGCAGATACGCAGTATTTT. Residues: CASRGLAGAADTQYF.

This chain links TRBV6-1 with TRBJ2-1, with 14 bases identical to TRBD2. CDR1 and CDR2 from the germline V gene are MNHNS and SASEGT. The CDR3 is 16 residues long. The V segment lost 1 base and the J segment 7 bases; nucleotides outside the gene matches: 3. The CDR3, as DNA: TGTGCCAGCAGTGAAGAGAGACTAGCGGGAGGGAATGAGCAGTTCTTC. Encoded protein: CASSEERLAGGNEQFF.

Here the CDR3 reads CASSISGGGAAYEQYF. The CDR3 bases are TGTGCCAGTAGTATTTCGGGTGGTGGCGCAGCCTACGAGCAGTACTTC. The V gene is TRBV19, the J gene TRBJ2-7; D gene ambiguous. Trimming removed 3 bases at V and 2 bases at J, with 17 bases between. Germline CDR1 LNHDA, CDR2 SQIVND (reference sequence). CDR3 length: 16 amino acids. The variable domain in full, completed from reference TRBV19 and TRBJ2-7, reads DGGITQSPKYLFRKEGQNVTLSCEQNLNHDAMYWYRQDPGQGLRLIYYSQIVNDFQKGDIAEGYSVSREKKESFPLTVTSAQKNPTAFYLCASSISGGGAAYEQYFGPGTRLTVT.